The rows below give T cell receptor beta chains drawn from one sample of a study of OX40 agonist ivuxolimab in advanced cancers. Sequencing was performed with immunoSEQ multiplex PCR; in TCRdb, only in-frame clones are kept and a portion is missing. The profile shows fewer than 85,000 clones, more than 90% of them singletons. This specimen was CD4+ or CD8+ T cells sorted from blood, taken in a trial of the OX40 agonist ivuxolimab. These receptors all come from an adult with an advanced solid tumor such as melanoma, head and neck, liver or kidney cancer. The CDR3 runs from the conserved cysteine through the conserved F or W. The D gene is left open where the match is weak. Size values are once, few and many counts, or a class for expanded clones, and some rows have none.

length	D	size	V	J	DNA	CDR3
14	TRBD2	-	TRBV28	TRBJ2-1	TGTGCCAGCCGCCCGAGCGGGAGTTACAATGAGCAGTTCTTC	CASRPSGSYNEQFF
13	-	-	TRBV5-6	TRBJ2-1	TGTGCCAGCAGCTTGGGAGTATTTAGTGAGCAGTTCTTC	CASSLGVFSEQFF
15	-	-	TRBV27	TRBJ1-4	TGTGCCAGCAGTCCAAAGGGTTTCTCTAATGAAAAACTGTTTTTT	CASSPKGFSNEKLFF
14	-	few	TRBV19	TRBJ2-3	TGTGCCAGTAGCAGACTAGAGCCCACAGATACGCAGTATTTT	CASSRLEPTDTQYF
17	TRBD2	-	TRBV11-3	TRBJ2-3	TGTGCCAGCAGCTTATTTACTAGCGGGAGCCCCACAGATACGCAGTATTTT	CASSLFTSGSPTDTQYF
13	-	-	TRBV29-1	TRBJ2-5	TGCAGCGTTGCGTCCCCCCTGCTGGAGACCCAGTACTTC	CSVASPLLETQYF
14	-	-	TRBV27	TRBJ2-7	TGTGCCAGCAGTTCTCCTGGCCAGGGCGGCGAGCAGTACTTC	CASSSPGQGGEQYF
17	-	-	TRBV6-1	TRBJ2-1	TGTGCCAGCAGTGTTTTACTCTGGGGCGGATCCTACAATGAGCAGTTCTTC	CASSVLLWGGSYNEQFF
15	-	-	TRBV5-4	TRBJ1-2	TGTGCCAGCAGCTTGCAGACGGATAGTCCCTATGGCTACACCTTC	CASSLQTDSPYGYTF
15	TRBD1	-	TRBV28	TRBJ1-4	TGTGCCAGCAGTTTATTAGGGACAGGGGGCGAAAAACTGTTTTTT	CASSLLGTGGEKLFF
12	-	-	TRBV2	TRBJ2-1	TGTGCCAGCCTTTTAGGGGTGAGGGAGCAGTTCTTC	CASLLGVREQFF
16	-	-	TRBV5-4	TRBJ2-5	TGTGCCAGCAGCTTGGAATGGGAAGGAGGAAAAGAGACCCAGTACTTC	CASSLEWEGGKETQYF
18	TRBD2	-	TRBV19	TRBJ2-3	TGTGCCAGTAGTTTCGGGACTAGCGGGACCTTTAGCACAGATACGCAGTATTTT	CASSFGTSGTFSTDTQYF
13	-	-	TRBV11-3	TRBJ1-6	TGTGCCAGCAGCGTGGACAGAAACTCACCCCTCCACTTT	CASSVDRNSPLHF
14	TRBD2	-	TRBV7-9	TRBJ2-5	TGTGCCGCCCTTCTAGCGGGAGTCGACGAGACCCAGTACTTC	CAALLAGVDETQYF
15	TRBD1	-	TRBV7-2	TRBJ1-5	TGTGCCAGCAGCCCCGGAGGACAGGGTAATCAGCCCCAGCATTTT	CASSPGGQGNQPQHF
14	-	-	TRBV7-3	TRBJ2-7	TGTGCCAGCAGCTTAAGTCCGGGAGTGGACGAGCAGTACTTC	CASSLSPGVDEQYF
14	TRBD2	-	TRBV19	TRBJ2-1	TGTGCCAGTAGTATTGGCGGGAGGGTGGGGGAGCAGTTCTTC	CASSIGGRVGEQFF
14	TRBD1	-	TRBV6-1	TRBJ1-1	TGTGCCAGCAGCAGGGACAGATCGAATACTGAAGCTTTCTTT	CASSRDRSNTEAFF
15	TRBD1	-	TRBV2	TRBJ1-2	TGTGCCAGCAGCCCCCCGGGACAGGGGGCGCAAGGCTACACCTTC	CASSPPGQGAQGYTF
14	-	-	TRBV5-1	TRBJ2-2	TGCGCCAGCAGCTTCGTAAGTGGCACCGGGGAGCTGTTTTTT	CASSFVSGTGELFF
15	TRBD1	-	TRBV28	TRBJ1-2	TGTGCCAGCAGTTTACCAGGGGGCAATATCAATGGCTACACCTTC	CASSLPGGNINGYTF
13	-	-	TRBV5-4	TRBJ1-2	TGTGCCAGCAGCTTGGACACCCTCTATGGCTACACCTTC	CASSLDTLYGYTF
13	-	-	TRBV7-3	TRBJ2-3	TGTGCCAGCAGCTTAACCTGGACAGATACGCAGTATTTT	CASSLTWTDTQYF
14	TRBD1	-	TRBV7-2	TRBJ1-2	TGTGCCAGCAGCTTACAGGGGGGGGACTATGGCTACACCTTC	CASSLQGGDYGYTF
13	-	-	TRBV10-3	TRBJ2-2	TGTGCCATCACAGGGGCGGGCACCGGGGAGCTGTTTTTT	CAITGAGTGELFF
14	-	-	TRBV18	TRBJ1-1	TGTGCCAGCTCACTTTCCAGGGGGAACACTGAAGCTTTCTTT	CASSLSRGNTEAFF
13	-	-	TRBV7-2	TRBJ2-6	TGTGCCTTACAGGGTAGCGGGGCCAACGTCCTGACTTTC	CALQGSGANVLTF
13	-	once	TRBV10-3	TRBJ1-3	TGTGCCATCGGGTCAGGGAACGGAAACACCATATATTTT	CAIGSGNGNTIYF